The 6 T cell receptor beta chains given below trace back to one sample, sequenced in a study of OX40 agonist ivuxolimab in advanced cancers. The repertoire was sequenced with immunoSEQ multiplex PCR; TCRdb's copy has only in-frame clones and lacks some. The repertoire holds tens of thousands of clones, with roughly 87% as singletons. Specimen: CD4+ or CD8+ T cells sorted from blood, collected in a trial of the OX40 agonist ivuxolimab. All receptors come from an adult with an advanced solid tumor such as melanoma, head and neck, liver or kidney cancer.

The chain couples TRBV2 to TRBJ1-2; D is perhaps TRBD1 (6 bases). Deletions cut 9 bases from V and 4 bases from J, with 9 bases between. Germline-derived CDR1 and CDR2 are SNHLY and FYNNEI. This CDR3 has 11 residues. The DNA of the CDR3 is TGTGCCAGTGGACAGCTCTATGGCTACACCTTC. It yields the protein CASGQLYGYTF.

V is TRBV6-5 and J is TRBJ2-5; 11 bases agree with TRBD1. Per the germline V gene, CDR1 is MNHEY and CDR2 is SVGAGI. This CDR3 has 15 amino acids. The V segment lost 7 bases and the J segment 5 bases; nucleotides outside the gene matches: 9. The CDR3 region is CASKPGQGVRETQYF. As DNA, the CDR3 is TGTGCCAGCAAACCGGGACAGGGGGTACGGGAGACCCAGTACTTC.

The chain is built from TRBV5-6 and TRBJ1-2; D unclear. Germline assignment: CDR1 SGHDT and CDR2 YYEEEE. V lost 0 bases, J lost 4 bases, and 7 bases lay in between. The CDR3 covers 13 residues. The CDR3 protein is CASSLAGFYGYTF. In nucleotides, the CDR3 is TGTGCCAGCAGCTTGGCTGGATTCTATGGCTACACCTTC.

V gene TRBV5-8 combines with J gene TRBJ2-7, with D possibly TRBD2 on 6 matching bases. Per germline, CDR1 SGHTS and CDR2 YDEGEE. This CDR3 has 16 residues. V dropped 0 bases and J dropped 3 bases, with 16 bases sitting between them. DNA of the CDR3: TGTGCCAGCAGCTTGGTTGAGGAGGAGGGCGACTACGAGCAGTACGTC. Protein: CASSLVEEEGDYEQYV.

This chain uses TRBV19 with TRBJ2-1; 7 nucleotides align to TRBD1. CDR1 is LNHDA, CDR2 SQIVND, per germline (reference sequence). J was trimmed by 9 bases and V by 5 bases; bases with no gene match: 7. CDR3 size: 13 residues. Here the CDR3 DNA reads TGTGCCAGTAGTGCGGACAGGATTGCTGAGCAGTTCTTC. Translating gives CASSADRIAEQFF.

For the CDR3, the DNA is TGTGCCAGCTCACCGCCGAACCAGGGTAACACTGAAGCTTTCTTT. Amino acids: CASSPPNQGNTEAFF. The rearrangement joins TRBV18 to TRBJ1-1; tentatively, D is TRBD1 (5 bases). There are 15 residues in the CDR3. CDR1 and CDR2 (germline): KGHSH, LQKENI. V was shortened by 3 bases and J by 2 bases, with 13 bases between the two germline ends.